The clone carrying this T cell receptor (beta chain) came up many times. The CDR3 totals 15 residues. Trimming took off 1 base at V and 0 bases at J, with 10 bases between the two ends. Germline V CDR1 and CDR2: SGHRS, YFSETQ. One entry per CDR3 protein, called by TCRdb with MiXCR from the 5' RACE reads. The repertoire consists of more than 20,000 distinct CDR3 sequences, with less than 5.5% occurring once and the leading ten covering roughly 20%. This specimen belongs to a study of T cells after yellow fever vaccination. Study-wide background: Low-cell-number fractions underwent preparation using SMART-Seq v4 Ultra Low Input.

V and J are TRBV5-1 and TRBJ1-2; D is ambiguous. The material was PBMCs, either bulk or a sorted T-cell subset (CD4+, CD8+, memory, or dextramer-sorted; not recorded which), obtained more than 35 days after the first yellow fever vaccination. The clonotype originates from a man younger than 35 who received the YFV17D yellow fever vaccine. DNA of the CDR3: TGCGCCAGCAGCTTGTTATCGGACGCTAACTATGGCTACACCTTC. Translation gives CASSLLSDANYGYTF.